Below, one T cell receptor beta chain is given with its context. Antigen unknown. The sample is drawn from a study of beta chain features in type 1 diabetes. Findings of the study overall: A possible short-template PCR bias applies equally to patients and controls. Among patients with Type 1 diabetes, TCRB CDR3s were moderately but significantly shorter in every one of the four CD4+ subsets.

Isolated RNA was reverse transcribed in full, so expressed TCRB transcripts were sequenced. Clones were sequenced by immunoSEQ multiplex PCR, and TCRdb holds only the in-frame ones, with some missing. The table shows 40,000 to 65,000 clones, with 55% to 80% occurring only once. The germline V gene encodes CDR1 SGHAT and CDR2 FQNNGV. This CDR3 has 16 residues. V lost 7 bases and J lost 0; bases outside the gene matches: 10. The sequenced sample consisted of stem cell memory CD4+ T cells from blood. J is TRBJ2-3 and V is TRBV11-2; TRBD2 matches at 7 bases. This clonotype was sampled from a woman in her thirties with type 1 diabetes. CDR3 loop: CASTSGLELSTDTQYF. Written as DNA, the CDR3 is TGTGCCAGCACCTCCGGACTAGAGCTAAGCACAGATACGCAGTATTTT.